This TCR beta chain was obtained from a study of T cells after yellow fever vaccination. Study observations and caveats: Repertoires sorted by FACS could include abundant clonotypes that are contaminants from the bulk population. Booster sampling recovered most clones from primary vaccination (about 97% CD4, roughly 88% CD8).

There are a few counts of this clonotype. Its antigen remains unknown. For TCR, cDNA came from 5'RACE template switching, which added a universal primer site and UMIs. TCRdb fed the 5' RACE reads into MiXCR, producing one record per CDR3 protein. The sample includes about 550,000 distinct CDR3 sequences, about a fifth of them seen just once. The V segment lost 6 bases and the J segment 16 bases; nucleotides outside the gene matches: 12. Per the germline V gene, CDR1 is SGHTA and CDR2 is FQGNSA. The CDR3 runs to 12 residues. This TCR derives from a young man who received the YFV17D yellow fever vaccine. Material: PBMCs, obtained 15 days after the yellow fever booster vaccination. The gene calls are TRBV7-2 and TRBJ2-1; 7 nucleotides line up with TRBD2. CDR3 nucleotides: TGTGCCAGCAGTCATCCCGGGAGGCCACTATTCTTC. Amino acids: CASSHPGRPLFF.